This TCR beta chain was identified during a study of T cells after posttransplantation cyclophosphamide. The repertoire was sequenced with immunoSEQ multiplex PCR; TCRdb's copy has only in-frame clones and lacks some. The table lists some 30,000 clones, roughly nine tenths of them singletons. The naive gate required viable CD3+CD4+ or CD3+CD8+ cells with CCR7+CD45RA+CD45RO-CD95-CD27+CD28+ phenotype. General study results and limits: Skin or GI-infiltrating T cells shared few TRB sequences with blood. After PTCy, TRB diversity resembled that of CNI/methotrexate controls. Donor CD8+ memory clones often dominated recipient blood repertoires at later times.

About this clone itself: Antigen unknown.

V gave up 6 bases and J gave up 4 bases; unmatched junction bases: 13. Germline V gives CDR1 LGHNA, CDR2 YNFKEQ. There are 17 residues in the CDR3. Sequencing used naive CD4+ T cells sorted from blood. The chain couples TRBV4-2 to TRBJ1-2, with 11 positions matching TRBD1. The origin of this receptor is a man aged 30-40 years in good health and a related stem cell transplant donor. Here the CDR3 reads CASRAGTGGKIFYGYTF. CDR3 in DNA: TGTGCCAGCAGGGCCGGGACAGGGGGTAAGATTTTCTATGGCTACACCTTC.